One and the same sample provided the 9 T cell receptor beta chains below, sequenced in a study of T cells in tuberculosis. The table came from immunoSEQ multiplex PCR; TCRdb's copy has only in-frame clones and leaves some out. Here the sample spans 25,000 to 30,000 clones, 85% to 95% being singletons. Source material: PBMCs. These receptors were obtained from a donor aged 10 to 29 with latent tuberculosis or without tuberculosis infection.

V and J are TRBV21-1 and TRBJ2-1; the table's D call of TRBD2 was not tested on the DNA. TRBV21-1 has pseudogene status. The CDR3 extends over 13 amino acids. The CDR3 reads CAISPGEDNEQFF. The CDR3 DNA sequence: TGTGCCATCAGTCCCGGGGAAGACAATGAGCAGTTCTTC.

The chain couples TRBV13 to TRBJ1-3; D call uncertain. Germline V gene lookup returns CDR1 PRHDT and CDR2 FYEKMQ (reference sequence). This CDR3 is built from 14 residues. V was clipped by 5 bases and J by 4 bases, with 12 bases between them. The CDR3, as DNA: TGTGCCAGCAGCCGTGCGCTGAGAGGAAACACCATATATTTT. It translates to CASSRALRGNTIYF.

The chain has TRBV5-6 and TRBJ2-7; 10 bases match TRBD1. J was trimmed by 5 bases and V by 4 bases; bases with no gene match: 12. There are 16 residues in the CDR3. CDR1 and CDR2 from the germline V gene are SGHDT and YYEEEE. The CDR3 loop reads CASSPPLGTGVHEQYF. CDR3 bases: TGTGCCAGCAGCCCTCCTCTTGGGACAGGGGTCCACGAGCAGTACTTC.

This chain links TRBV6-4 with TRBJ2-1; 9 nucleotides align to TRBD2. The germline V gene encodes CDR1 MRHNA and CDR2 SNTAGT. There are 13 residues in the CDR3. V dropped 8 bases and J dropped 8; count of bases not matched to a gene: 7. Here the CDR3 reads CASVAGVGHEQFF. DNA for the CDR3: TGTGCCAGCGTAGCGGGAGTGGGCCATGAGCAGTTCTTC.

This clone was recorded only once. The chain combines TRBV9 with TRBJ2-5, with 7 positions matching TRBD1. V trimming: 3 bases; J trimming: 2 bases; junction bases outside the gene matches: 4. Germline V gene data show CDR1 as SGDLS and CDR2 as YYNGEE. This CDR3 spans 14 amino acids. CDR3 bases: TGTGCCAGCAGCGGATGGACAGGACAAGAGACCCAGTACTTC. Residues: CASSGWTGQETQYF.

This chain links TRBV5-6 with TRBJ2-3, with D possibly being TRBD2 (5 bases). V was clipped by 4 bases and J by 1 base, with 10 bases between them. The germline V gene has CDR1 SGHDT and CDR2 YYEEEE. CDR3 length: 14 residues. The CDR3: CASSLLGGTDTQYF. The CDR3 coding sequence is TGTGCCAGCAGCCTCCTCGGGGGCACAGATACGCAGTATTTT. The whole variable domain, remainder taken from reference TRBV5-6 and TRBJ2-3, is DAGVTQSPTHLIKTRGQQVTLRCSPKSGHDTVSWYQQALGQGPQFIFQYYEEEERQRGNFPDRFSGHQFPNYSSELNVNALLLGDSALYLCASSLLGGTDTQYFGPGTRLTVL.

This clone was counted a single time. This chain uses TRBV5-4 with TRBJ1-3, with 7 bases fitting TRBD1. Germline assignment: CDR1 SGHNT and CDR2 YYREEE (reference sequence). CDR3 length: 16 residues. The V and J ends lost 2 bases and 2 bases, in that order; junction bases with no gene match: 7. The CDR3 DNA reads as TGTGCCAGCAGCTTCGACAGGGCAGCGGCTGGAAACACCATATATTTT. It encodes CASSFDRAAAGNTIYF.

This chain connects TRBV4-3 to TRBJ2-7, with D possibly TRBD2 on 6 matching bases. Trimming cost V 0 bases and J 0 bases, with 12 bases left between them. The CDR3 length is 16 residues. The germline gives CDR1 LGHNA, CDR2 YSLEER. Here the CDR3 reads CASSQDSSASSYEQYF. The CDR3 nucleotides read TGCGCCAGCAGCCAAGATTCTAGCGCGAGCTCCTACGAGCAGTACTTC.

CDR3: CASSLVGVYGYTF. The CDR3, as DNA: TGCGCCAGCAGCTTGGTAGGGGTTTATGGCTACACCTTC. The chain recombines TRBV5-1 with TRBJ1-2, with D possibly matching TRBD1 (5 bases). Trimming left V 0 bases short and J 5 bases short, with 8 bases between. CDR1 is SGHRS and CDR2 is YFSETQ in the germline V gene. This CDR3 is built from 13 residues. The variable domain in full, completed from reference TRBV5-1 and TRBJ1-2, reads KAGVTQTPRYLIKTRGQQVTLSCSPISGHRSVSWYQQTPGQGLQFLFEYFSETQRNKGNFPGRFSGRQFSNSRSEMNVSTLELGDSALYLCASSLVGVYGYTFGSGTRLTVV.